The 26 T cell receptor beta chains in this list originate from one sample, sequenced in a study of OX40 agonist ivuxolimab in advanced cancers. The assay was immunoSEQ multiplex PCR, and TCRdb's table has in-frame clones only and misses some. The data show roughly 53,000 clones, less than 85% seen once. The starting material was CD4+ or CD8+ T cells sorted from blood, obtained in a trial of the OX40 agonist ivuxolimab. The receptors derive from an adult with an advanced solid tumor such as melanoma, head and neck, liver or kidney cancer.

This CDR3 reads CASSLDGGTSYNEQFF. The CDR3 bases are TGTGCCAGCAGCTTGGACGGCGGGACATCCTACAATGAGCAGTTCTTC. This chain uses TRBV5-4 with TRBJ2-1; D may be TRBD1 or TRBD2 (6 bases each). From germline, CDR1 is SGHNT and CDR2 YYREEE (reference sequence). V was pared by 0 bases and J by 1 base, with 11 bases between. The CDR3 has 16 residues.

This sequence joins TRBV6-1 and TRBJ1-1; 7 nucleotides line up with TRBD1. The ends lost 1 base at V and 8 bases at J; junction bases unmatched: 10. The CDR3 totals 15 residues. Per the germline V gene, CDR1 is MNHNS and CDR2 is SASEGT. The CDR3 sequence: CASSEEPGQLAEAFF. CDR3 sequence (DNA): TGTGCCAGCAGTGAAGAACCGGGACAGCTTGCCGAAGCTTTCTTT.

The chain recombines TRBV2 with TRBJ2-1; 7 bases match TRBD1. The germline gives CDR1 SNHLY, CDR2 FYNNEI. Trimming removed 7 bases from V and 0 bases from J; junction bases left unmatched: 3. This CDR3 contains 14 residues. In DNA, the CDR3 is TGTGCCAGCAAAGACAGGGTCTCCTACAATGAGCAGTTCTTC. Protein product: CASKDRVSYNEQFF.

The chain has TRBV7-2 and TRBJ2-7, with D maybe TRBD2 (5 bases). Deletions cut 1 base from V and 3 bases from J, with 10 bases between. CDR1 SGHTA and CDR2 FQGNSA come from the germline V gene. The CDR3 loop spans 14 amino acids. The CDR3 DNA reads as TGTGCCAGCAGCTTAGTCGGACTGAACTACGAGCAGTACTTC. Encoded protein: CASSLVGLNYEQYF.

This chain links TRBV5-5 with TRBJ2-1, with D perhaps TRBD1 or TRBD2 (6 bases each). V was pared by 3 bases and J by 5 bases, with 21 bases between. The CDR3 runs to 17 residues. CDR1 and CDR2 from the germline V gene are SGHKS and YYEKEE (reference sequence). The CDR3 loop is CASSWIRGRGGNNEQFF. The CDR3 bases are TGTGCCAGCAGCTGGATCCGGGGCAGGGGAGGTAACAATGAGCAGTTCTTC.

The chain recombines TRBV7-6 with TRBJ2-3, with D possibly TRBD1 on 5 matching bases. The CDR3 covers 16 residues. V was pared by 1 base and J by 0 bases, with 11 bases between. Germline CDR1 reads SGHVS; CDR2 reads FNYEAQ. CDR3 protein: CASSLGAGRSTDTQYF. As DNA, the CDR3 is TGTGCCAGCAGCTTAGGGGCAGGGCGTAGCACAGATACGCAGTATTTT.

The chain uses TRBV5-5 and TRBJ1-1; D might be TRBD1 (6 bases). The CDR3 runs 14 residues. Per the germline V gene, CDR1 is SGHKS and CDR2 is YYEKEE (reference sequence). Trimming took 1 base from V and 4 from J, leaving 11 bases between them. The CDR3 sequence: CASSLPGAVTEAFF. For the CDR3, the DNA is TGTGCCAGCAGCTTGCCAGGGGCGGTCACTGAAGCTTTCTTT.

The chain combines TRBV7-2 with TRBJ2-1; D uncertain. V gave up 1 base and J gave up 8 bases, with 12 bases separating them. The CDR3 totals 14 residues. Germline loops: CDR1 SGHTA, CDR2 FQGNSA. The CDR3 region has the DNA TGTGCCAGCAGCTTAGGGTTAGGGTTGGATGAGCAGTTCTTC. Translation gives CASSLGLGLDEQFF.

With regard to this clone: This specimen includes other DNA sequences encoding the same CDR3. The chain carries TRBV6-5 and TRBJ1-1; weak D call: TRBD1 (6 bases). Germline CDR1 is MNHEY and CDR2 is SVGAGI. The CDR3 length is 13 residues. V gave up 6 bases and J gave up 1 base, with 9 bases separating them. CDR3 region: CASRIQGNTEAFF. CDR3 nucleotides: TGTGCCAGCAGGATACAGGGGAACACTGAAGCTTTCTTT.

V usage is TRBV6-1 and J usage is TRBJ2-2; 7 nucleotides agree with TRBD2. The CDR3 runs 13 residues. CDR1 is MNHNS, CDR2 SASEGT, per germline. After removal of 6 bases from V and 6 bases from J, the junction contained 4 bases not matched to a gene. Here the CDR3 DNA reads TGTGCCAGCAGGAACCGGGGGGCCGGGGAGCTGTTTTTT. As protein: CASRNRGAGELFF.

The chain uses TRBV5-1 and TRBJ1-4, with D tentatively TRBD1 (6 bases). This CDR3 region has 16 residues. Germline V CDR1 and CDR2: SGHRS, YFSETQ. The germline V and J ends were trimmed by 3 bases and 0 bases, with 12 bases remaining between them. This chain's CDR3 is CASSSTGMSTNEKLFF. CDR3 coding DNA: TGCGCCAGCAGCTCTACAGGGATGTCAACTAATGAAAAACTGTTTTTT.

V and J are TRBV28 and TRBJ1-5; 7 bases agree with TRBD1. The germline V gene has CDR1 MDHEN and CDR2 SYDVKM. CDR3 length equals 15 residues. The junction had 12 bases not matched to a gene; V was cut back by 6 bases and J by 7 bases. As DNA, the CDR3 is TGTGCCAGCAGCCCGGACAGGATGCCCGTACAGCCCCAGCATTTT. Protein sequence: CASSPDRMPVQPQHF. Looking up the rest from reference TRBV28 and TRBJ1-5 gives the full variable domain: DVKVTQSSRYLVKRTGEKVFLECVQDMDHENMFWYRQDPGLGLRLIYFSYDVKMKEKGDIPEGYSVSREKKERFSLILESASTNQTSMYLCASSPDRMPVQPQHFGDGTRLSIL.

The CDR3 DNA sequence: TGTGCCAGCAGCTTTTTGGGGGACGGTAACTATGGCTACACCTTC. Translation gives CASSFLGDGNYGYTF. The rearrangement uses TRBV5-5 and TRBJ1-2; TRBD1 is a possible D gene (5 bases). V was clipped by 2 bases and J by 1 base, with 12 bases between them. This CDR3 comprises 15 residues. Germline values: CDR1 SGHKS, CDR2 YYEKEE (reference sequence).

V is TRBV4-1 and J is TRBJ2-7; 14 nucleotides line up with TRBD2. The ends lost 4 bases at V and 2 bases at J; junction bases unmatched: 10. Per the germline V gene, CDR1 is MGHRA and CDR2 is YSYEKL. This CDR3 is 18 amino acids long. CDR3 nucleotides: TGCGCCAGCAGCCTCACGGGACTAGCGGGAGATAAGCCCTACGAGCAGTACTTC. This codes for CASSLTGLAGDKPYEQYF.

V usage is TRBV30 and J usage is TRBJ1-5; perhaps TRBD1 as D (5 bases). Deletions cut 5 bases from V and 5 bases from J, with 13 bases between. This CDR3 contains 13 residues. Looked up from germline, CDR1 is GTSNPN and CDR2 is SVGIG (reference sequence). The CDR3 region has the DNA TGTGCCTGGGCACTCGGGGGTGATCAGCCCCAGCATTTT. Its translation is CAWALGGDQPQHF.

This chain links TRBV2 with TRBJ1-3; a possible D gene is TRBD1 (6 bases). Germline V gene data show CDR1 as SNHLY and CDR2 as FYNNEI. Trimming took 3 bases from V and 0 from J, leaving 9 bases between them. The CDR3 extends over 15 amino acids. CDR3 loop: CASSEVRGSGNTIYF. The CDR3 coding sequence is TGTGCCAGCAGTGAGGTCAGGGGCTCTGGAAACACCATATATTTT. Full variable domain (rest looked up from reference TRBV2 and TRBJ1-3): EPEVTQTPSHQVTQMGQEVILRCVPISNHLYFYWYRQILGQKVEFLVSFYNNEISEKSEIFDDQFSVERPDGSNFTLKIRSTKLEDSAMYFCASSEVRGSGNTIYFGEGSWLTVV.

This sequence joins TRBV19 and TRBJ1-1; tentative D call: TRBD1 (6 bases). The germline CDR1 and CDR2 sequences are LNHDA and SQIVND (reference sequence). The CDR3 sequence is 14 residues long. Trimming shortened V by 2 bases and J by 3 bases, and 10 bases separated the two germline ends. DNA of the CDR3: TGTGCCAGTAGTATAACAGGGTGGGACACTGAAGCTTTCTTT. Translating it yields CASSITGWDTEAFF.

Written as DNA, the CDR3 is TGCGCCAGCTTTCCGTCCCCAACGACAGGGGACGGAAACACCATATATTTT. The encoded protein is CASFPSPTTGDGNTIYF. The J gene is TRBJ1-3, the V gene TRBV5-1, with 8 positions matching TRBD1. The V segment lost 7 bases and the J segment 4 bases; nucleotides outside the gene matches: 16. Germline V gene data show CDR1 as SGHRS and CDR2 as YFSETQ. The CDR3 is 17 residues long.

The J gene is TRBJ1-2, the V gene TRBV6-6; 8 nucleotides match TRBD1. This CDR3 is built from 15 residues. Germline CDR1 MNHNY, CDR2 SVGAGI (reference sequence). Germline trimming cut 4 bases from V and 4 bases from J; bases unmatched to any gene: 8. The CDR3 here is CASSSGTGLVYGYTF. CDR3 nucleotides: TGTGCCAGCAGTTCCGGGACAGGCCTAGTCTATGGCTACACCTTC.

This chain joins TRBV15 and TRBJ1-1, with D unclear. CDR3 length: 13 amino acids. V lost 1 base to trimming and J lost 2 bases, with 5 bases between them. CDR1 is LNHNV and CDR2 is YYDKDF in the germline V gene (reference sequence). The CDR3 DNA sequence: TGTGCCACCAGCAGAGGTTACAACACTGAAGCTTTCTTT. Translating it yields CATSRGYNTEAFF. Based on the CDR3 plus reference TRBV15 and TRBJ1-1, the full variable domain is DAMVIQNPRYQVTQFGKPVTLSCSQTLNHNVMYWYQQKSSQAPKLLFHYYDKDFNNEADTPDNFQSRRPNTSFCFLDIRSPGLGDTAMYLCATSRGYNTEAFFGQGTRLTVV.

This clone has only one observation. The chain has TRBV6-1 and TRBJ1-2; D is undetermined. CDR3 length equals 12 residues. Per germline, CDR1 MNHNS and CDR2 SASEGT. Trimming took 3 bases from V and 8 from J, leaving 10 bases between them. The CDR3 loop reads CASSDSVYGYTF. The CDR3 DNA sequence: TGTGCCAGCAGTGATTCCGTTTACGGCTACACCTTC.

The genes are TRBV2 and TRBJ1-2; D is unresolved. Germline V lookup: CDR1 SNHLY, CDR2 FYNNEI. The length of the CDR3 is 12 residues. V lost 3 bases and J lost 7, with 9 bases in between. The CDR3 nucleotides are TGTGCCAGCAGTGAGTACAGAGGTGGCTACACCTTC. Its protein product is CASSEYRGGYTF.

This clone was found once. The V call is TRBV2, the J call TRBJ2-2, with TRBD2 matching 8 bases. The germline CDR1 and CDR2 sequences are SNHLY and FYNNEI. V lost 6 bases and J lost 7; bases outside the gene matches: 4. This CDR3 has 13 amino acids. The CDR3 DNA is TGTGCCAGCAGGGGACTAGAAGTCGGGGAGCTGTTTTTT. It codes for CASRGLEVGELFF.

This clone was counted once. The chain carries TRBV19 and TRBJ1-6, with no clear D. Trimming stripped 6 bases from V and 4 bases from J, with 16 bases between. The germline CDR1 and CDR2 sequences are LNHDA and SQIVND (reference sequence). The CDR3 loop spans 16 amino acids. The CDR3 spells CASSPGAESYNSPLHF. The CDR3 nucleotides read TGTGCCAGTAGCCCGGGAGCCGAGAGTTATAATTCACCCCTCCACTTT.

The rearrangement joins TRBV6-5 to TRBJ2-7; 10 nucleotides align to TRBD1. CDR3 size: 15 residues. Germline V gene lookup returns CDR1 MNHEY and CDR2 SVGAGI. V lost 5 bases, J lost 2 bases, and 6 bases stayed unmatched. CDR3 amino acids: CASSTRDRGAYEQYF. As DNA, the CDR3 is TGTGCCAGCAGTACCCGGGACAGGGGTGCCTACGAGCAGTACTTC.

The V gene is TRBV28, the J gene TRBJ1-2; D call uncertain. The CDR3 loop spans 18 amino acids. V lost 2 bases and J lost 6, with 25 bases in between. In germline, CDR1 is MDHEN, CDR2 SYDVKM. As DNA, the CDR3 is TGTGCCAGCAGTTTAATCGGCGTGAAAGCTTCTTTAGTGGATGGCTACACCTTC. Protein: CASSLIGVKASLVDGYTF.